The 26 T cell receptor beta chains in this list originate from one sample, sequenced in a study of shared clonotypes between healthy human individuals. Assay: immunoSEQ multiplex PCR; the TCRdb copy retains only in-frame clones and omits some. The table shows over 2 million clones, with 85% to 95% occurring only once. The sample taken for sequencing was naive CD4+ T cells sorted from blood. Indicated subset: CD45RA+ positively selected. Receptors originate from a man younger than 30 in good health.

V is TRBV5-4 and J is TRBJ2-5, with D possibly being TRBD1 or TRBD2 (7 bases each). The CDR3 contains 14 residues. Looked up from germline, CDR1 is SGHNT and CDR2 is YYREEE (reference sequence). V was trimmed by 5 bases and J by 5 bases, leaving 16 bases between them. DNA for the CDR3: TGTGCCAGCAGTCGGGGAGGGGGCGAGGAGACCCAGTACTTC. Translating gives CASSRGGGEETQYF.

The J gene is TRBJ1-3, the V gene TRBV5-6, with 8 bases fitting TRBD1. The V segment lost 4 bases and the J segment 0 bases; nucleotides outside the gene matches: 6. CDR1 is SGHDT, CDR2 YYEEEE, per germline. The CDR3 is 16 amino acids. The CDR3 spells CASSPGQASSGNTIYF. DNA of the CDR3: TGTGCCAGCAGCCCGGGACAGGCGAGCTCTGGAAACACCATATATTTT.

The J gene is TRBJ1-2, the V gene TRBV21-1; the table names TRBD1, a call not compared with the DNA. TRBV21-1 counts as a pseudogene. This CDR3 has 16 amino acids. DNA of the CDR3: TGTGCCAGCAGCGACCGCCGGGACAGGCTAAACTATGGCTACACCTTC. Translation: CASSDRRDRLNYGYTF.

The V call is TRBV4-3, the J call TRBJ2-4; D is unresolved. Germline CDR1 is LGHNA and CDR2 is YSLEER. The CDR3 has 16 residues. The V gene lost 0 bases and the J gene lost 0 bases, with 9 bases spanning the gap. The CDR3 here is CASSQDAPLAKNIQYF. The CDR3 coding sequence is TGCGCCAGCAGCCAAGATGCACCACTAGCCAAAAACATTCAGTACTTC.

The J gene is TRBJ1-1, the V gene TRBV5-1; the D gene is possibly TRBD1 (6 bases). V gave up 4 bases and J gave up 1 base, with 11 bases separating them. Germline CDR1 reads SGHRS; CDR2 reads YFSETQ. CDR3 length: 14 residues. The CDR3 DNA follows: TGCGCCAGCAGCACTCAGGGGCAGAACACTGAAGCTTTCTTT. Amino acid sequence: CASSTQGQNTEAFF.

This sequence joins TRBV27 and TRBJ2-7; 9 positions match TRBD2. With V trimmed by 4 bases and J by 3 bases, 7 bases remained unmatched. The CDR3 is 15 residues long. Germline V gene data show CDR1 as MNHEY and CDR2 as SMNVEV (reference sequence). The CDR3 sequence: CASSYASGGYYEQYF. As DNA, the CDR3 is TGTGCCAGCAGTTATGCCAGCGGGGGGTACTACGAGCAGTACTTC.

The chain recombines TRBV28 with TRBJ1-2; D might be TRBD1 (6 bases). In germline, CDR1 is MDHEN, CDR2 SYDVKM. Trimming pared 8 bases from V and 1 base from J, leaving 17 bases between. This CDR3 spans 15 amino acids. CDR3 in DNA: TGTGCCAGCTCAAACTCGGGGGGCATTAACTATGGCTACACCTTC. Translating it yields CASSNSGGINYGYTF.

This chain links TRBV28 with TRBJ1-1; D unresolved. Germline CDR1 and CDR2: MDHEN and SYDVKM. This CDR3 is built from 15 residues. V was shortened by 6 bases and J by 0 bases, with 14 bases between the two germline ends. CDR3 nucleotide sequence: TGTGCCAGCAGGGGTCAGGACCCCATGAACACTGAAGCTTTCTTT. It translates to CASRGQDPMNTEAFF.

The chain's CDR3 is CASSQDGLTDTQYF. CDR3 sequence (DNA): TGTGCCAGCAGCCAAGATGGTCTCACAGATACGCAGTATTTT. The J gene is TRBJ2-3, the V gene TRBV4-2, with no clear D. The V gene lost 0 bases and the J gene lost 2 bases, with 6 bases spanning the gap. This CDR3 region has 14 residues. Germline CDR1 is LGHNA and CDR2 is YNFKEQ.

The V and J genes are TRBV27 and TRBJ1-4, with D unclear. Germline V gene sequence: CDR1 MNHEY, CDR2 SMNVEV (reference sequence). V shed 3 bases and J shed 4 bases, with 12 bases lying between them. The CDR3 consists of 15 residues. The CDR3 is CASSLRTLNNEKLFF. The CDR3 nucleotides read TGTGCCAGCAGTTTGCGTACCCTCAATAATGAAAAACTGTTTTTT.

The gene calls are TRBV29-1 and TRBJ2-1; a weak D match, TRBD2 (5 bases). The CDR3 covers 15 residues. Germline V CDR1 and CDR2: SQVTM, ANQGSEA. Trimming took 1 base from V and 2 from J, leaving 12 bases between them. CDR3 residues: CSVEVPDGTYNEQFF. In DNA, the CDR3 is TGCAGCGTTGAAGTTCCCGACGGGACCTACAATGAGCAGTTCTTC.

Details on this clone: The junction and the germline gene differ at one end; a read error may be behind it. The chain recombines TRBV2 with TRBJ1-5; D uncertain. Germline CDR1 is SNHLY and CDR2 is FYNNEI. This CDR3 contains 13 residues. The CDR3 DNA reads as TGTGCCAGCAGAGAAGGTAACAATCAGCCCCAGCATTTT. Residues: CASREGNNQPQHF.

The V gene is TRBV7-8, the J gene TRBJ1-3; tentative D call: TRBD1 (5 bases). Deletions cut 2 bases from V and 6 bases from J, with 11 bases between. In germline, CDR1 is SGHVS, CDR2 FQNEAQ. This CDR3 spans 14 amino acids. CDR3 residues: CASSLNSGKNTIYF. As DNA, the CDR3 is TGTGCCAGCAGCTTAAATTCAGGGAAAAACACCATATATTTT.

This chain connects TRBV14 to TRBJ2-5; no definite D call. The CDR3 is made up of 15 amino acids. With 0 bases removed from V and 1 base from J, the gap between germline ends came to 9 bases. Germline V gene lookup returns CDR1 SGHDN and CDR2 FVKESK. CDR3 sequence (DNA): TGTGCCAGCAGCCAAGATCTTCGGCGCCAAGAGACCCAGTACTTC. This gives the protein CASSQDLRRQETQYF.

The chain is built from TRBV10-3 and TRBJ1-1, with D maybe TRBD1 (5 bases). The germline V gene has CDR1 ENHRY and CDR2 SYGVKD. The length of the CDR3 is 16 residues. The V gene lost 0 bases and the J gene lost 0 bases, with 11 bases spanning the gap. DNA of the CDR3: TGTGCCATCAGTGAGTCCTGGGGCGGCATGAACACTGAAGCTTTCTTT. It is translated as CAISESWGGMNTEAFF.

J is TRBJ1-1 and V is TRBV5-6; D perhaps matches TRBD1 (6 bases). V was clipped by 1 base and J by 0 bases, with 10 bases between them. Germline loops: CDR1 SGHDT, CDR2 YYEEEE. The CDR3 loop spans 15 amino acids. CDR3 loop: CASSLIGQMNTEAFF. In DNA form, the CDR3 reads TGTGCCAGCAGCTTGATAGGACAGATGAACACTGAAGCTTTCTTT. Supplemented by reference TRBV5-6 and TRBJ1-1, the full variable domain reads DAGVTQSPTHLIKTRGQQVTLRCSPKSGHDTVSWYQQALGQGPQFIFQYYEEEERQRGNFPDRFSGHQFPNYSSELNVNALLLGDSALYLCASSLIGQMNTEAFFGQGTRLTVV.

This clone has only one observation. Other DNA sequences in the same sample also yield this CDR3. V and J are TRBV19 and TRBJ2-2, with D unclear. Germline lookup yields CDR1 LNHDA and CDR2 SQIVND (reference sequence). V dropped 0 bases and J dropped 4 bases, with 6 bases sitting between them. The CDR3 is 14 amino acids. The CDR3 DNA sequence: TGTGCCAGTAGTATAGAAGGAAGCACCGGGGAGCTGTTTTTT. This encodes CASSIEGSTGELFF.

The chain uses TRBV6-6 and TRBJ2-7, with TRBD1 matching over 9 bases. The germline V gene has CDR1 MNHNY and CDR2 SVGAGI (reference sequence). V trimming: 7 bases; J trimming: 5 bases; junction bases outside the gene matches: 12. This CDR3 comprises 15 residues. The CDR3 DNA is TGTGCCAGCAAACACCTAACAGGGGGCGGGAACGAGCAGTACTTC. Its translation: CASKHLTGGGNEQYF.

V and J are TRBV2 and TRBJ1-5; D uncertain. Between the trimmed V and J ends, which lost 6 bases and 0 bases, there was a span of 12 bases. The CDR3 runs 15 residues. Germline values: CDR1 SNHLY, CDR2 FYNNEI. As DNA, the CDR3 is TGTGCCAGCAGACTAACGGGAGATAGCAATCAGCCCCAGCATTTT. This encodes CASRLTGDSNQPQHF.

In its sample, this clone was seen a few times. This sequence joins TRBV7-2 and TRBJ1-2, with D unclear. This CDR3 contains 13 residues. The germline CDR1 and CDR2 sequences are SGHTA and FQGNSA. V was shortened by 2 bases and J by 5 bases, with 9 bases between the two germline ends. CDR3 amino acids: CASSLRREYGYTF. CDR3 sequence (DNA): TGTGCCAGCAGCTTAAGGCGGGAATATGGCTACACCTTC.

This clone was observed once. The chain carries TRBV9 and TRBJ1-3, with a weak D call TRBD1 (5 bases). The CDR3 is 17 amino acids. Germline CDR1 SGDLS, CDR2 YYNGEE. V lost 4 bases and J 2 bases, leaving 19 bases between the germline ends. The CDR3 sequence is CASSQTTGGGPGNTIYF. In DNA form, the CDR3 reads TGTGCCAGCAGCCAAACCACAGGCGGAGGGCCTGGAAACACCATATATTTT.

The CDR3: CASSTGLAGAYEQYF. The CDR3 nucleotides are TGCGCCAGCAGCACCGGACTAGCGGGGGCCTACGAGCAGTACTTC. The chain is built from TRBV5-1 and TRBJ2-7, with 13 positions matching TRBD2. Trimming took 4 bases from V and 2 from J; bases not matched to a gene: 3. Germline-derived CDR1 and CDR2 are SGHRS and YFSETQ. This CDR3 has 15 residues.

The chain uses TRBV10-2 and TRBJ2-2, with D possibly being TRBD2 (6 bases). Germline V CDR1 and CDR2: WSHSY, SAAADI. The CDR3 is 14 residues long. Trimming left V 7 bases short and J 7 bases short, with 16 bases between. The CDR3: CASTLEGLGGELFF. DNA of the CDR3: TGCGCCAGCACCCTGGAGGGCCTTGGCGGGGAGCTGTTTTTT.

The chain is built from TRBV30 and TRBJ2-1; 7 bases are a match to TRBD2. Germline CDR1 GTSNPN, CDR2 SVGIG (reference sequence). J was trimmed by 2 bases and V by 0 bases; bases with no gene match: 10. CDR3 size: 17 residues. CDR3 sequence reads: CAWSVQRTGGTYNEQFF. DNA of the CDR3: TGTGCCTGGAGTGTACAACGAACGGGGGGAACCTACAATGAGCAGTTCTTC.

This sequence joins TRBV7-9 and TRBJ2-5, with D possibly matching TRBD1 (6 bases). With 3 bases removed from V and 4 bases from J, the gap between germline ends came to 12 bases. The CDR3 has 14 amino acids. From germline, CDR1 is SEHNR and CDR2 FQNEAQ (reference sequence). The CDR3 sequence: CASSFRQDRETQYF. The CDR3 bases are TGTGCCAGCAGCTTTAGACAGGATAGAGAGACCCAGTACTTC.

The chain carries TRBV27 and TRBJ2-7; 7 bases are shared with TRBD1. The junction had 8 bases not matched to a gene; V was cut back by 8 bases and J by 7 bases. The CDR3 runs 12 residues. CDR1 and CDR2 (germline): MNHEY, SMNVEV (reference sequence). The chain's CDR3 is CASATGPGEQYF. CDR3 bases: TGTGCCAGCGCGACAGGGCCTGGGGAGCAGTACTTC.